The following is a T cell receptor (beta chain) sequence with its context. As yet, its antigen is unknown. What was amplified from RNA transcripts were TCR beta CDR3 regions. The HTBI primer set was used in a first-round RT-PCR of the TCR CDR3. TCRdb recomputed calls from the multiplex PCR reads with MiXCR, one row per CDR3 protein. In the table there are over 350,000 distinct CDR3 sequences, roughly 15% of which are singletons. The data stem from a study of T cells in Graves' hyperthyroidism and ophthalmopathy. CDR1 is MGHRA and CDR2 is YSYEKL in the germline V gene. The trim removed 0 bases at V and 0 bases at J, leaving 6 bases unmatched. This CDR3 comprises 19 residues. Study results and caveats: Most thyroid-expanded clonotypes above 0.001 were also found in blood.

The source is a man aged 18 to 29 with Graves' ophthalmopathy. Material: blood. The gene calls are TRBV4-1 and TRBJ2-6; 9 bases match TRBD1. The CDR3 DNA reads as TGCGCCAGCAGCCAAGAATCTGGGACAGGGAGCTCTGGGGCCAACGTCCTGACTTTC. Protein product: CASSQESGTGSSGANVLTF.